This T cell receptor beta chain is drawn from a study of T cell responses to AZD1222 COVID-19 vaccine. Overall study: Analysis merged second doses at about 4 or about 12 weeks. Regarding the study as a whole: Baseline serostatus was positive in only a handful of AZD1222 recipients. Without day 14 samples, only post-peak T cell repertoires were studied. Females made up more of the donors, who were largely white British, and clonal diversity may have come out too low.

Here immunoSEQ multiplex PCR was the method, and the copy in TCRdb shows in-frame clones only, minus some. Of 90,000 to 140,000 clones in the sample, roughly 88% were seen once. V lost 5 bases, J lost 8 bases, and 24 bases lay in between. Germline V CDR1 and CDR2: MNHEY, SMNVEV (reference sequence). There are 16 residues in the CDR3. A remark on this clone: Its cognate antigen is unknown.

This sequence originates from an adult in good health. This specimen consisted of peripheral blood, obtained on day 0 of AZD1222 vaccination. The chain uses TRBV27 and TRBJ1-2, with D tentatively TRBD1 (5 bases). In nucleotides, the CDR3 is TGTGCCAGCAGTGGGGCCGGGGCTGGGAGGTTCGGCGGCTACACCTTC. Its protein product is CASSGAGAGRFGGYTF.